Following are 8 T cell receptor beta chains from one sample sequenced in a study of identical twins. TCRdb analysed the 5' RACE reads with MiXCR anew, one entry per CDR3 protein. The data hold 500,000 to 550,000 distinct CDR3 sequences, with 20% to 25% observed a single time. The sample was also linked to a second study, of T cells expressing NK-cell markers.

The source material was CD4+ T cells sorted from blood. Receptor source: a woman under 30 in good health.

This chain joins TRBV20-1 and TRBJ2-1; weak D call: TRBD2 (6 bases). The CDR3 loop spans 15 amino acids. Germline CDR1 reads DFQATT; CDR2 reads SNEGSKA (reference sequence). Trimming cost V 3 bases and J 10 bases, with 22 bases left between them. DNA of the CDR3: TGCAGTGCTAGGACCGCGCGACTTTTTAGCGGAGAGCAGTTCTTC. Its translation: CSARTARLFSGEQFF.

CDR3 sequence (DNA): TGTGCCAGCAGCTTAGTTGGCGGGAGGGTGAGTGAGCAGTTCTTC. This translates into CASSLVGGRVSEQFF. The chain is built from TRBV7-9 and TRBJ2-1, with TRBD2 matching 9 bases. The CDR3 has 15 residues. The V gene's germline CDR1 is SEHNR and CDR2 FQNEAQ (reference sequence). J was trimmed by 9 bases and V by 1 base; bases with no gene match: 7.

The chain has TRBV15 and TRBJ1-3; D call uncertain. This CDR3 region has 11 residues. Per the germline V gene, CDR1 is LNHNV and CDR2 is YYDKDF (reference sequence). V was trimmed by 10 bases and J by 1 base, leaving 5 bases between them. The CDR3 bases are TGTGCCAATTCTTCTGGAAACACCATATATTTT. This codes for CANSSGNTIYF.

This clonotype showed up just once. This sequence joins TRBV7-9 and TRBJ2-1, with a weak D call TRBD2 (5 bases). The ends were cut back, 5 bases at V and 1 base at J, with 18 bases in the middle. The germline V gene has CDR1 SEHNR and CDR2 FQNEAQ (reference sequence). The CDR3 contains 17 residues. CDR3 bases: TGTGCCAGCAGCCAAGTCGCTCGAGGGAGTTCCTACAATGAGCAGTTCTTC. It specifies CASSQVARGSSYNEQFF.

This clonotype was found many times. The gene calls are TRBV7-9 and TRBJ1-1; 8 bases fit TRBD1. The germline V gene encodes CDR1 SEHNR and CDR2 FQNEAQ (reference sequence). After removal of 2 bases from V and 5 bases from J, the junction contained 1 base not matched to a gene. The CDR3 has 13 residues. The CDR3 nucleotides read TGTGCCAGCAGCTTACAGGGGGCAACTGAAGCTTTCTTT. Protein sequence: CASSLQGATEAFF.

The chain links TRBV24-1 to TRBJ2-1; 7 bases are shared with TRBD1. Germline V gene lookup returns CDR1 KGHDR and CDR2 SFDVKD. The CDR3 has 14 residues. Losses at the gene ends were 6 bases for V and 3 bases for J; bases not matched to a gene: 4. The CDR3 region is CATSPGGDYNEQFF. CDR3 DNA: TGTGCCACCAGTCCAGGGGGAGACTACAATGAGCAGTTCTTC.

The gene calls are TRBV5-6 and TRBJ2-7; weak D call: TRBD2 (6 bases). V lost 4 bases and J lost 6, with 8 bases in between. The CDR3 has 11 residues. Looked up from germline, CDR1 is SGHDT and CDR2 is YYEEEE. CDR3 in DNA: TGTGCCAGCAGCGGGGGGTTCGAGCAGTACTTC. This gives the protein CASSGGFEQYF. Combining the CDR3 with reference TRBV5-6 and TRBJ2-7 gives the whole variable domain DAGVTQSPTHLIKTRGQQVTLRCSPKSGHDTVSWYQQALGQGPQFIFQYYEEEERQRGNFPDRFSGHQFPNYSSELNVNALLLGDSALYLCASSGGFEQYFGPGTRLTVT.

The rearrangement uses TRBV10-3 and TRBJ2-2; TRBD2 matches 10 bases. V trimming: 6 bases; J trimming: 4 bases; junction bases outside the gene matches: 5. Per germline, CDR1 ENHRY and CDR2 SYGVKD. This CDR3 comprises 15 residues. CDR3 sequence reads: CAIRGAGGGTGELFF. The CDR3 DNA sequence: TGTGCCATCAGGGGAGCGGGAGGGGGCACCGGGGAGCTGTTTTTT.